This T cell receptor (beta chain) is drawn from a study of OX40 agonist ivuxolimab in advanced cancers. Study context: Earlier treatment with anti-PD-1, anti-PD-L1 or anti-CTLA-4 was permitted, and 35% to 40% had received some.

With regard to this clone: Its target is not known.

Germline CDR1 reads MDHEN; CDR2 reads SYDVKM. This CDR3 has 14 amino acids. V dropped 4 bases and J dropped 2; count of bases not matched to a gene: 1. Notes on the study in general: CD8+ T cells showed, on average, more clonal expansion than CD4+ cells. Both CD4+ and CD8+ T cell populations in blood had undergone clonal expansion by week 6 at 0.1 to 3.0 mg/kg.

The data were produced by immunoSEQ multiplex PCR, yet TCRdb's version contains in-frame clones alone and is incomplete. The data hold 69,000 or so clones, with around 85% observed a single time. This receptor was identified in an adult with an advanced solid tumor such as melanoma, head and neck, liver or kidney cancer. The rearrangement uses TRBV28 and TRBJ1-5; 8 nucleotides align to TRBD1. Sample: CD4+ or CD8+ T cells sorted from blood, taken in a trial of the OX40 agonist ivuxolimab. As DNA, the CDR3 is TGTGCCAGCAGTTCGGGACAGGGCAATCAGCCCCAGCATTTT. It is translated as CASSSGQGNQPQHF.